Shown below are 30 T cell receptor beta chains from a single sample sequenced in a study of T cell responses to AZD1222 COVID-19 vaccine. The repertoire was sequenced with immunoSEQ multiplex PCR; TCRdb's copy has only in-frame clones and lacks some. The sample lists about 140,000 clones; 92% were seen once. The sample in question was peripheral blood, obtained on day 0 of AZD1222 vaccination. Source of these receptors: an adult in good health.

The rearrangement links TRBV19 to TRBJ2-7; TRBD2 aligns across 7 bases. The CDR3 extends over 14 amino acids. The germline V gene has CDR1 LNHDA and CDR2 SQIVND (reference sequence). The junction had 8 bases not matched to a gene; V was cut back by 3 bases and J by 6 bases. The CDR3 sequence is CASSIRREGSEQYF. The CDR3 bases are TGTGCCAGTAGTATCCGCAGGGAGGGGTCCGAGCAGTACTTC.

The genes are TRBV28 and TRBJ1-3; D gene unclear. V was cut by 10 bases and J by 0 bases, with 4 bases left in between. CDR1 and CDR2 from the germline V gene are MDHEN and SYDVKM. The CDR3 length is 11 residues. In nucleotides, the CDR3 is TGTGCCACCCTCTCTGGAAACACCATATATTTT. This encodes CATLSGNTIYF.

The chain uses TRBV7-9 and TRBJ1-5; TRBD1 agrees at 7 bases. Germline V gives CDR1 SEHNR, CDR2 FQNEAQ (reference sequence). J lost 2 bases, V lost 1 base, and 5 bases had no gene match. The length of the CDR3 is 16 residues. The CDR3: CASSLDWTGRNQPQHF. DNA of the CDR3: TGTGCCAGCAGCTTAGATTGGACAGGACGCAATCAGCCCCAGCATTTT. The whole variable domain, remainder taken from reference TRBV7-9 and TRBJ1-5, is DTGVSQNPRHKITKRGQNVTFRCDPISEHNRLYWYRQTLGQGPEFLTYFQNEAQLEKSRLLSDRFSAERPKGSFSTLEIQRTEQGDSAMYLCASSLDWTGRNQPQHFGDGTRLSIL.

The chain employs TRBV11-2 and TRBJ1-3, with unresolved D. The V gene's germline CDR1 is SGHAT and CDR2 FQNNGV. The CDR3 length is 13 residues. The V end was cut by 5 bases, the J end by 4 bases, with 9 bases between. The CDR3 sequence is CASSVRRGNTIYF. CDR3 DNA: TGTGCCAGCAGCGTTCGAAGGGGAAACACCATATATTTT.

The chain couples TRBV6-6 to TRBJ1-3; 7 bases are shared with TRBD1. Germline V gene sequence: CDR1 MNHNY, CDR2 SVGAGI (reference sequence). This CDR3 is 17 amino acids long. V lost 6 bases, J lost 3 bases, and 14 bases stayed unmatched. The DNA for the CDR3 is TGTGCCAGCAGCCGACAGGGCGGTACTTCGAGTGGAAACACCATATATTTT. It codes for CASSRQGGTSSGNTIYF.

The chain combines TRBV24-1 with TRBJ2-3; 12 bases are a match to TRBD2. With 4 bases clipped from V and 8 bases from J, the junction kept 24 bases outside the gene matches. This CDR3 comprises 21 residues. In germline, CDR1 is KGHDR, CDR2 SFDVKD. The CDR3, as DNA: TGTGCCACCAGTGACCCGCGGACAGACGCCGGGACTAGCGGGCAGTGGGGTACGCAGTATTTT. Protein: CATSDPRTDAGTSGQWGTQYF.

V gene TRBV7-9 combines with J gene TRBJ2-7, with D maybe TRBD2 (6 bases). The V end was cut by 4 bases, the J end by 4 bases, with 17 bases between. From germline, CDR1 is SEHNR and CDR2 FQNEAQ (reference sequence). This CDR3 is 15 amino acids long. Here the CDR3 DNA reads TGTGCCAGCAGCTCCACCAGACTAGTCAGGTACGAGCAGTACTTC. Translation: CASSSTRLVRYEQYF.

This sequence joins TRBV29-1 and TRBJ2-1, with a weak D call TRBD2 (5 bases). Trimming removed 0 bases from V and 0 bases from J, with 12 bases in between. Germline loops: CDR1 SQVTM, CDR2 ANQGSEA. CDR3 length: 16 residues. The CDR3 coding sequence is TGCAGCGTTGAAGATGAGGAGCGGAGCTCCTACAATGAGCAGTTCTTC. This encodes CSVEDEERSSYNEQFF.

The J gene is TRBJ2-5, the V gene TRBV7-6; weak D call: TRBD1 (5 bases). V was cut by 4 bases and J by 7 bases, with 16 bases left in between. Germline V CDR1 and CDR2: SGHVS, FNYEAQ. The CDR3 spans 14 residues. The chain's CDR3 is CASSSQKGPWTQYF. CDR3 bases: TGTGCCAGCAGCTCCCAAAAGGGGCCGTGGACCCAGTACTTC.

The V and J genes are TRBV24-1 and TRBJ2-1; weak D call: TRBD1 (6 bases). The germline V gene encodes CDR1 KGHDR and CDR2 SFDVKD. Trimming left V 5 bases short and J 10 bases short, with 11 bases between. CDR3 length: 12 amino acids. CDR3 sequence reads: CATSAEDREQFF. In DNA form, the CDR3 reads TGTGCCACCAGTGCCGAAGACAGGGAGCAGTTCTTC.

The rearrangement joins TRBV10-3 to TRBJ2-3; D is perhaps TRBD1 or TRBD2 (5 bases each). Germline CDR1 and CDR2: ENHRY and SYGVKD. V was clipped by 4 bases and J by 6 bases, with 8 bases between them. The CDR3 loop spans 12 amino acids. In nucleotides, the CDR3 is TGTGCCATCAGTGGAGGGGTCGATACGCAGTATTTT. This translates into CAISGGVDTQYF.

This clone was picked up one time. The V call is TRBV12-5, the J call TRBJ2-7; TRBD2 matches 9 bases. J was trimmed by 2 bases and V by 6 bases; bases with no gene match: 5. Germline V gene lookup returns CDR1 LGHNT and CDR2 FRNRAP. This CDR3 comprises 14 residues. CDR3 nucleotides: TGTGCTAGTGGGCCTAGCGGGGACCCCTACGAGCAGTACTTC. Amino acids: CASGPSGDPYEQYF.

This chain links TRBV6-2 or TRBV6-3 with TRBJ2-4, with 11 bases that match TRBD2. This CDR3 spans 16 amino acids. Germline CDR1 MNHEY, CDR2 SVGEGT. J was trimmed by 7 bases and V by 5 bases; bases with no gene match: 10. The CDR3 coding sequence is TGTGCCAGCAGTAGACTAGCGGGAAGTTTGGGGAACATTCAGTACTTC. Protein sequence: CASSRLAGSLGNIQYF.

This chain connects TRBV27 to TRBJ2-7, with D hard to call. Germline-derived CDR1 and CDR2 are MNHEY and SMNVEV (reference sequence). This CDR3 comprises 15 residues. Trimming stripped 5 bases from V and 2 bases from J, with 16 bases between. CDR3 DNA sequence: TGTGCCAGCAGTCCCCCCCGGACGGCCCCCTACGAGCAGTACTTC. This encodes CASSPPRTAPYEQYF.

The chain couples TRBV4-1 to TRBJ2-5; 16 bases are a match to TRBD2. The germline CDR1 and CDR2 sequences are MGHRA and YSYEKL. The CDR3 covers 19 residues. Trimming took 3 bases from V and 2 from J; bases not matched to a gene: 9. DNA for the CDR3: TGCGCCAGCAGCCACCCGGGACTAGCGGGAGGGCCTAATCAAGAGACCCAGTACTTC. This translates into CASSHPGLAGGPNQETQYF.

The V call is TRBV6-1, the J call TRBJ2-1, with 9 bases fitting TRBD2. V lost 4 bases, J lost 2 bases, and 6 bases stayed unmatched. The CDR3 covers 16 residues. Per the germline V gene, CDR1 is MNHNS and CDR2 is SASEGT. CDR3 sequence: CASSGTAGGTYNEQFF. The CDR3 DNA reads TGTGCCAGCAGTGGTACGGCGGGAGGGACCTACAATGAGCAGTTCTTC.

The chain is built from TRBV2 and TRBJ2-1; D remains unclear. The V and J ends lost 1 base and 8 bases respectively, with 6 bases between them. Germline CDR1 is SNHLY and CDR2 is FYNNEI. The CDR3 contains 12 residues. CDR3 loop: CASSEGRDEQFF. The CDR3 bases are TGTGCCAGCAGTGAAGGTCGGGATGAGCAGTTCTTC.

The chain has TRBV19 and TRBJ1-1; D is unclear. V was pared by 7 bases and J by 0 bases, with 36 bases between. Germline V gene data show CDR1 as LNHDA and CDR2 as SQIVND (reference sequence). This CDR3 contains 22 residues. The CDR3 region has the DNA TGTGCCAGTAATTACGATAGTTCCGGGCTCAACCCTCTCAGGCTGATGAACACTGAAGCTTTCTTT. Residues: CASNYDSSGLNPLRLMNTEAFF.

The chain employs TRBV4-1 and TRBJ1-2; D is undetermined. Germline CDR1 is MGHRA and CDR2 is YSYEKL. This CDR3 is built from 15 residues. V lost 0 bases and J lost 0, with 8 bases in between. CDR3: CASSQEPPANYGYTF. The DNA of the CDR3 is TGCGCCAGCAGCCAAGAGCCCCCCGCTAACTATGGCTACACCTTC.

This sequence joins TRBV11-2 and TRBJ1-2, with D hard to call. The CDR3 runs 16 residues. V lost 2 bases and J lost 0, with 13 bases in between. CDR1 is SGHAT and CDR2 is FQNNGV in the germline V gene. The CDR3 DNA sequence: TGTGCCAGCAGCTTAACCGTTAGAGATCCTAACTATGGCTACACCTTC. Translating it yields CASSLTVRDPNYGYTF.

This clone was observed a handful of times. The V call is TRBV6-4, the J call TRBJ2-5; 7 bases line up with TRBD1. There are 15 residues in the CDR3. Looked up from germline, CDR1 is MRHNA and CDR2 is SNTAGT. The V and J ends lost 3 bases and 1 base, in that order; junction bases with no gene match: 5. CDR3 nucleotides: TGTGCCAGCAGTGAGAGGACAGGCACCCAAGAGACCCAGTACTTC. As protein: CASSERTGTQETQYF.

J is TRBJ1-1 and V is TRBV5-1, with D tentatively TRBD1 (5 bases). Germline V gene sequence: CDR1 SGHRS, CDR2 YFSETQ. CDR3 length: 14 amino acids. Trimming stripped 0 bases from V and 2 bases from J, with 8 bases between. The CDR3: CASSLGQTNTEAFF. The CDR3 nucleotides are TGCGCCAGCAGCTTGGGACAGACAAACACTGAAGCTTTCTTT.

The V gene is TRBV16, the J gene TRBJ2-1; 9 nucleotides match TRBD1. V shed 4 bases and J 4 bases; nucleotides not matched to a gene: 2. The germline V gene encodes CDR1 KGHSY and CDR2 FQNENV. There are 14 residues in the CDR3. CDR3 in amino acids: CASSPGQGYNEQFF. CDR3 DNA: TGTGCCAGCAGCCCAGGACAGGGGTACAATGAGCAGTTCTTC.

The chain employs TRBV28 and TRBJ1-4; 7 bases are shared with TRBD1. This CDR3 comprises 13 residues. The junction had 6 bases not matched to a gene; V was cut back by 10 bases and J by 4 bases. From germline, CDR1 is MDHEN and CDR2 SYDVKM. CDR3: CATRGGINEKLFF. CDR3 coding DNA: TGTGCCACCAGGGGGGGGATTAATGAAAAACTGTTTTTT.

V and J are TRBV2 and TRBJ1-5; D remains unclear. This CDR3 comprises 14 residues. The V and J ends lost 8 bases and 1 base respectively, with 12 bases between them. Germline V CDR1 and CDR2: SNHLY, FYNNEI. CDR3 DNA sequence: TGTGCCAGCGGAAAAAGGCGGAGCAATCAGCCCCAGCATTTT. It specifies CASGKRRSNQPQHF.

J is TRBJ1-5 and V is TRBV21-1. TRBV21-1 is described as a pseudogene. The CDR3 runs to 17 residues. The CDR3 nucleotides read TGTGCCAGCAGCCCTCCCACCCCCAGGGGAGGGGATCAGCCCCAGCATTTT. Protein product: CASSPPTPRGGDQPQHF.

The genes are TRBV5-6 and TRBJ1-2, with a weak D call TRBD1 (6 bases). The germline V gene encodes CDR1 SGHDT and CDR2 YYEEEE. The V and J ends lost 1 base and 5 bases respectively, with 12 bases between them. The CDR3 loop spans 14 amino acids. CDR3: CASSLRGAEYGYTF. The CDR3 DNA reads TGTGCCAGCAGCTTGCGGGGGGCAGAATATGGCTACACCTTC.

This clone was found a few times. This chain uses TRBV15 with TRBJ2-5, with D perhaps matching TRBD1 (5 bases). The CDR3 runs 14 residues. Trimming removed 0 bases at V and 2 bases at J, with 7 bases between. Germline V gene lookup returns CDR1 LNHNV and CDR2 YYDKDF (reference sequence). CDR3 bases: TGTGCCACCAGCAGAGATAGGACACAAGAGACCCAGTACTTC. It is translated as CATSRDRTQETQYF.

V usage is TRBV12-3 or TRBV12-4 and J usage is TRBJ1-1; D is uncertain. The CDR3 contains 13 residues. V lost 5 bases and J 1 base, leaving 8 bases between the germline ends. CDR3: CASSTLQNTEAFF. CDR3 coding DNA: TGTGCCAGCAGTACACTTCAGAACACTGAAGCTTTCTTT.

This chain links TRBV5-1 with TRBJ2-7; 12 bases map to TRBD2. V trimming: 5 bases; J trimming: 3 bases; junction bases outside the gene matches: 9. Germline CDR1 and CDR2: SGHRS and YFSETQ. The CDR3 is 16 amino acids. The CDR3 reads CASSPDPTSGSYEQYF. Written as DNA, the CDR3 is TGCGCCAGCAGTCCCGACCCGACTAGCGGGAGCTACGAGCAGTACTTC.